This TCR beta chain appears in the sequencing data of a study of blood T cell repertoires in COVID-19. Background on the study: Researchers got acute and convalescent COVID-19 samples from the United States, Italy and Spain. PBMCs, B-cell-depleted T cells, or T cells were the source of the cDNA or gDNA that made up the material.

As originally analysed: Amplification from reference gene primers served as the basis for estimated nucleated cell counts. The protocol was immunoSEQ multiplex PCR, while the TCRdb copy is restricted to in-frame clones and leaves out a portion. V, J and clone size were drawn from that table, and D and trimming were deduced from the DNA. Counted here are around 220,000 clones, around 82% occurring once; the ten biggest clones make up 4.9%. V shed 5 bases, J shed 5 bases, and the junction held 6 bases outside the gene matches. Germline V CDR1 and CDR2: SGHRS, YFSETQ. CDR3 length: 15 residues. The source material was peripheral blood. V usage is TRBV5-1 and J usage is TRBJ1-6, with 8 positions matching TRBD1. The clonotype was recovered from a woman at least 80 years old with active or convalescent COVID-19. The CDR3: CASSRQGHNNSPLHF. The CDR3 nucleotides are TGCGCCAGCAGTCGACAGGGGCATAATAATTCACCCCTCCACTTT.